This TCR beta chain was sequenced for a study of spatial heterogeneity in lung cancer. CDR3 size: 12 residues. Germline V CDR1 and CDR2: GTSNPN, SVGIG (reference sequence). Trimming removed 5 bases at V and 0 bases at J, with 6 bases between. Each TCR cDNA molecule carried a unique molecular identifier. TCRdb called the 5' RACE reads again in MiXCR, with one record for every CDR3 protein. The data show 30,000 to 35,000 distinct CDR3 sequences, under 11% seen once. This sample's time point: blood at routine non-recurrence follow-up after resection. The source of this sequence is a female donor with early-stage non-small cell lung cancer. The sample was PBMCs, taken at follow-up. The V call is TRBV30, the J call TRBJ2-3, with a tentative D call TRBD2 (6 bases). CDR3 sequence reads: CAWGGSTDTQYF. The CDR3, as DNA: TGTGCCTGGGGGGGGAGCACAGATACGCAGTATTTT.